The 2 T cell receptor beta chains below all came from one sample that was sequenced in a study of response to subunit inactivated influenza vaccine. TCRdb reprocessed the RT-PCR reads via MiXCR and lists one record per CDR3 protein. The sample carries 170,000 or so distinct CDR3 sequences, approximately 11% recorded once. Here the sequenced sample was CD8+ T cells sorted from PBMCs, taken around 25 months after vaccination. These receptors all stem from a man between 50 and 75 years old who received an inactivated influenza vaccine.

This clonotype was detected many times. The chain couples TRBV7-2 to TRBJ2-7; tentative D call: TRBD2 (5 bases). The CDR3 runs to 15 residues. In germline, CDR1 is SGHTA, CDR2 FQGNSA. V lost 1 base and J 3 bases, leaving 13 bases between the germline ends. The CDR3 is CASSLVEGDNYEQYF. Here the CDR3 DNA reads TGTGCCAGCAGCTTAGTCGAGGGTGACAACTACGAGCAGTACTTC.

This clonotype was observed a handful of times. The rearrangement uses TRBV6-5 and TRBJ2-1, with TRBD1 matching 9 bases. V dropped 1 base and J dropped 6; count of bases not matched to a gene: 1. The germline CDR1 and CDR2 sequences are MNHEY and SVGAGI. CDR3 length: 14 amino acids. As DNA, the CDR3 is TGTGCCAGCAGTTACTGGGACAGGGTCAATGAGCAGTTCTTC. Its translation is CASSYWDRVNEQFF.